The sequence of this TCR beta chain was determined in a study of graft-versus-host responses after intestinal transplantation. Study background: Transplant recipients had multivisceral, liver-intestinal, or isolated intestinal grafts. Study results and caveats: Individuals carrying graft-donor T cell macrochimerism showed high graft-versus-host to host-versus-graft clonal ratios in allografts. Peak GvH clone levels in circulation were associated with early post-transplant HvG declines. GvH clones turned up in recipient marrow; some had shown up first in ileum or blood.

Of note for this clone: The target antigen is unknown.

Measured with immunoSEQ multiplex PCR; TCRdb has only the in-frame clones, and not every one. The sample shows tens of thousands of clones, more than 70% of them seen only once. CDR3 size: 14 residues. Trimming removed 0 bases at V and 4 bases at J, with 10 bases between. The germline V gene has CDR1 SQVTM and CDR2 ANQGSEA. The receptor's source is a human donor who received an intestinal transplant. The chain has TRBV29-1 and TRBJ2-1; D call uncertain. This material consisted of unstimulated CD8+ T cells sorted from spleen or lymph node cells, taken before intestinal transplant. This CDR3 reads CSVEDRSTYNEQFF. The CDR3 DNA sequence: TGCAGCGTTGAAGACAGGTCCACATACAATGAGCAGTTCTTC.